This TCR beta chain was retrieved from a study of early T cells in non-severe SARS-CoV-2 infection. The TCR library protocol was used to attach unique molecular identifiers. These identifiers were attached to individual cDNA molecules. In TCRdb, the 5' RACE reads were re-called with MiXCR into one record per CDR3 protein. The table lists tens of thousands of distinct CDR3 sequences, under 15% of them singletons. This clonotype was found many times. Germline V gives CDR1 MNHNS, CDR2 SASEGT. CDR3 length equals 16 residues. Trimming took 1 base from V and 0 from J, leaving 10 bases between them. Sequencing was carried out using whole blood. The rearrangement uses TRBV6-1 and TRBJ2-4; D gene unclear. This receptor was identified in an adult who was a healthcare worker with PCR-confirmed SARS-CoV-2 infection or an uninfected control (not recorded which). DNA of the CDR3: TGTGCCAGCAGTGAAGGGCAGACACTAGCCAAAAACATTCAGTACTTC. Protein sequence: CASSEGQTLAKNIQYF.